These 10 T cell receptor beta chains came from one sample sequenced in a study of control samples from healthy donors and cancer patients. Using immunoSEQ multiplex PCR, the repertoire was profiled, and TCRdb retains in-frame clones only, with some absent. The table records 150,000 to 180,000 clones, approximately 94% of them present only once. Sequences were obtained from blood. Receptors originate from a man aged 40-55 years in good health.

The gene calls are TRBV5-1 and TRBJ1-5; D ambiguous. There are 13 residues in the CDR3. V lost 1 base, J lost 5 bases, and 7 bases lay in between. Germline values: CDR1 SGHRS, CDR2 YFSETQ. For the CDR3, the DNA is TGCGCCAGCAGCTTGAGCGGAGATCAGCCCCAGCATTTT. It yields the protein CASSLSGDQPQHF.

The CDR3 nucleotides read TGCGCCAGCAGCCACGCGACGGCTCAGGTCTCACCCCTCCACTTT. Encoded protein: CASSHATAQVSPLHF. V gene TRBV5-1 combines with J gene TRBJ1-6; no reliable D call. This CDR3 has 15 amino acids. Looked up from germline, CDR1 is SGHRS and CDR2 is YFSETQ. V lost 4 bases to trimming and J lost 10 bases, with 18 bases between them.

The rearrangement uses TRBV4-3 and TRBJ1-5; D remains ambiguous. V was trimmed by 4 bases and J by 3 bases, leaving 16 bases between them. CDR1 is LGHNA and CDR2 is YSLEER in the germline V gene. The CDR3 is 16 amino acids. Here the CDR3 reads CASSLSWERVNQPQHF. The CDR3 nucleotides read TGCGCCAGCAGCCTAAGTTGGGAGAGGGTCAATCAGCCCCAGCATTTT.

V and J are TRBV6-5 and TRBJ2-2, with a tentative D call TRBD1 (6 bases). The germline CDR1 and CDR2 sequences are MNHEY and SVGAGI. This CDR3 region has 14 residues. The V end was cut by 10 bases, the J end by 5 bases, with 17 bases between. The DNA for the CDR3 is TGTGCCACCCAACTTGAAACAGGGACCGGGGAGCTGTTTTTT. Translating gives CATQLETGTGELFF.

This chain uses TRBV30 with TRBJ2-3; weak D call: TRBD2 (6 bases). The germline CDR1 and CDR2 sequences are GTSNPN and SVGIG (reference sequence). This CDR3 comprises 15 residues. V lost 3 bases and J 1 base, leaving 14 bases between the germline ends. In DNA, the CDR3 is TGTGCCTGGAGCCCCGGAGGGTCAGGCACAGATACGCAGTATTTT. Translating gives CAWSPGGSGTDTQYF.

The chain joins TRBV28 to TRBJ1-2; the D is unclear. The CDR3 is made up of 14 amino acids. CDR1 and CDR2 from the germline V gene are MDHEN and SYDVKM. V was cut by 6 bases and J by 2 bases, with 13 bases left in between. The CDR3, as DNA: TGTGCCAGCAGCACCCGGACGGACAACTATGGCTACACCTTC. This translates into CASSTRTDNYGYTF.

V and J are TRBV6-5 and TRBJ1-1; 9 bases are a match to TRBD1. CDR3 length equals 14 residues. Germline V CDR1 and CDR2: MNHEY, SVGAGI. The junction had 5 bases not matched to a gene; V was cut back by 2 bases and J by 7 bases. Here the CDR3 reads CASSYATGGIEAFF. As DNA, the CDR3 is TGTGCCAGCAGTTACGCGACAGGGGGAATTGAAGCTTTCTTT.

This clone was seen just once. This chain uses TRBV5-6 with TRBJ1-2, with 7 nucleotides matching TRBD1. V lost 4 bases, J lost 8 bases, and 5 bases stayed unmatched. CDR1 SGHDT and CDR2 YYEEEE come from the germline V gene. This CDR3 has 12 amino acids. CDR3 in DNA: TGTGCCAGCAGCGGCGACAGGGCGGGCTACACCTTC. Protein product: CASSGDRAGYTF.

The V gene is TRBV19, the J gene TRBJ1-5; no definite D call. The germline V and J ends were trimmed by 6 bases and 1 base, with 10 bases remaining between them. The germline V gene has CDR1 LNHDA and CDR2 SQIVND (reference sequence). The CDR3 has 14 residues. The CDR3 region is CASREVQSNQPQHF. The CDR3 DNA reads TGTGCCAGTAGGGAGGTCCAAAGCAATCAGCCCCAGCATTTT.

The chain employs TRBV18 and TRBJ1-2; D gene uncertain. V lost 0 bases, J lost 2 bases, and 10 bases lay in between. CDR3 length: 15 residues. CDR1 is KGHSH, CDR2 LQKENI, per germline. The CDR3: CASSPPSERNYGYTF. In DNA, the CDR3 is TGTGCCAGCTCACCACCTTCCGAAAGGAACTATGGCTACACCTTC. Full variable domain (rest looked up from reference TRBV18 and TRBJ1-2): NAGVMQNPRHLVRRRGQEARLRCSPMKGHSHVYWYRQLPEEGLKFMVYLQKENIIDESGMPKERFSAEFPKEGPSILRIQQVVRGDSAAYFCASSPPSERNYGYTFGSGTRLTVV.